Listed below are T cell receptor beta chains from one sample, sequenced in a study of shared clonotypes between healthy human individuals. TCRdb's table, derived via immunoSEQ multiplex PCR, lists solely in-frame clones and lacks some. The table lists 2,500,000 or so clones, more than 80% of them singletons. Input material: naive CD4+ T cells sorted from blood. Every receptor here comes from a man aged 18 to 35 in good health. The CDR3 runs from the conserved cysteine through the conserved F or W. D genes are given only for firm matches. For some rows the clone size is stated as once, few or many, or as a class when expanded; others skip it.

J gene: TRBJ2-5; CDR3 length: 16; V gene: TRBV7-2; D gene: TRBD2; clone size: once; CDR3 protein: CASSRFGLAGGETQYF; CDR3 DNA: TGTGCCAGCAGTCGTTTCGGACTAGCGGGAGGGGAGACCCAGTACTTC
J gene: TRBJ1-2; CDR3 length: 15; V gene: TRBV10-2; D gene: TRBD1; clone size: NA; CDR3 protein: CASSGNPTGGGGYTF; CDR3 DNA: TGCGCCAGCAGTGGGAATCCGACAGGGGGCGGTGGCTACACCTTC
J gene: TRBJ1-5; CDR3 length: 10; V gene: TRBV11-1; D gene: NA; clone size: NA; CDR3 protein: CASIPRAQHF; CDR3 DNA: TGTGCCAGCATACCCAGAGCCCAGCATTTT
J gene: TRBJ2-2; CDR3 length: 14; V gene: TRBV10-3; D gene: NA; clone size: NA; CDR3 protein: CAISAGPGPGELFF; CDR3 DNA: TGTGCCATCAGTGCGGGGCCTGGACCCGGGGAGCTGTTTTTT
J gene: TRBJ2-3; CDR3 length: 21; V gene: TRBV30; D gene: TRBD2; clone size: NA; CDR3 protein: CAWTCGQGHTSGRAISDTQYF; CDR3 DNA: TGTGCCTGGACCTGCGGGCAGGGGCATACTAGCGGGAGGGCCATATCGGATACGCAGTATTTT
J gene: TRBJ1-5; CDR3 length: 15; V gene: TRBV7-2; D gene: NA; clone size: NA; CDR3 protein: CASSRERGSNQPQHF; CDR3 DNA: TGTGCCAGCAGCAGAGAAAGGGGGAGCAATCAGCCCCAGCATTTT
J gene: TRBJ2-3; CDR3 length: 14; V gene: TRBV5-1; D gene: NA; clone size: NA; CDR3 protein: CASSLAGFTDTQYF; CDR3 DNA: TGCGCCAGCAGCTTGGCGGGGTTCACAGATACGCAGTATTTT
J gene: TRBJ2-7; CDR3 length: 16; V gene: TRBV14; D gene: TRBD2; clone size: NA; CDR3 protein: CASSHVPSRGTYEQYF; CDR3 DNA: TGTGCCAGCAGCCACGTCCCGTCGCGGGGGACCTACGAGCAGTACTTC
J gene: TRBJ1-5; CDR3 length: 15; V gene: TRBV4-1; D gene: NA; clone size: NA; CDR3 protein: CASSQEITVRRPQHF; CDR3 DNA: TGCGCCAGCAGCCAAGAAATTACGGTACGTCGGCCCCAGCATTTT
J gene: TRBJ1-6; CDR3 length: 14; V gene: TRBV30; D gene: NA; clone size: NA; CDR3 protein: CATTQTGFASPLHF; CDR3 DNA: TGTGCGACCACCCAGACAGGCTTCGCCTCACCCCTCCACTTT
J gene: TRBJ2-7; CDR3 length: 19; V gene: TRBV6-1; D gene: TRBD2; clone size: NA; CDR3 protein: CASSEGLAGGLYFSYEQYF; CDR3 DNA: TGTGCCAGCAGTGAAGGACTAGCGGGGGGATTATACTTCTCCTACGAGCAGTACTTC
J gene: TRBJ1-5; CDR3 length: 14; V gene: TRBV28; D gene: NA; clone size: NA; CDR3 protein: CASSAWELEQPQHF; CDR3 DNA: TGTGCCAGCAGTGCGTGGGAACTGGAGCAGCCCCAGCATTTT
J gene: TRBJ1-2; CDR3 length: 19; V gene: TRBV12-5; D gene: NA; clone size: NA; CDR3 protein: CASGLNYLQGAGSGYGYTF; CDR3 DNA: TGTGCTAGTGGTTTGAATTATTTACAGGGTGCGGGCTCAGGGTATGGCTACACCTTC
J gene: TRBJ2-5; CDR3 length: 16; V gene: TRBV28; D gene: NA; clone size: NA; CDR3 protein: CASSLEFWGRGETQYF; CDR3 DNA: TGTGCCAGCAGTTTAGAATTCTGGGGTCGGGGGGAGACCCAGTACTTC
J gene: TRBJ2-3; CDR3 length: 15; V gene: TRBV5-8; D gene: NA; clone size: NA; CDR3 protein: CASSLTQTYTDTQYF; CDR3 DNA: TGTGCCAGCAGCTTGACTCAAACCTACACAGATACGCAGTATTTT
J gene: TRBJ1-5; CDR3 length: 15; V gene: TRBV30; D gene: NA; clone size: NA; CDR3 protein: CAWTQGTGYNQPQHF; CDR3 DNA: TGTGCCTGGACCCAAGGGACCGGTTACAATCAGCCCCAGCATTTT
J gene: TRBJ1-1; CDR3 length: 13; V gene: TRBV2; D gene: NA; clone size: NA; CDR3 protein: CASSWMGGREAFF; CDR3 DNA: TGTGCCAGCAGCTGGATGGGGGGCAGGGAAGCTTTCTTT
J gene: TRBJ1-1; CDR3 length: 16; V gene: TRBV25-1; D gene: TRBD1; clone size: NA; CDR3 protein: CASSEMTGGVNTEAFF; CDR3 DNA: TGTGCCAGCAGTGAAATGACAGGGGGTGTGAACACTGAAGCTTTCTTT
J gene: TRBJ1-5; CDR3 length: 17; V gene: TRBV5-6; D gene: TRBD1; clone size: NA; CDR3 protein: CASSLYGTGYSNQPQHF; CDR3 DNA: TGTGCCAGCAGCTTGTATGGGACAGGCTATAGCAATCAGCCCCAGCATTTT
J gene: TRBJ2-3; CDR3 length: 14; V gene: TRBV9; D gene: TRBD2; clone size: NA; CDR3 protein: CASSAGGQADTQYF; CDR3 DNA: TGTGCCAGCAGCGCGGGGGGGCAGGCAGATACGCAGTATTTT
J gene: TRBJ2-1; CDR3 length: 15; V gene: TRBV13; D gene: TRBD1; clone size: NA; CDR3 protein: CASSYDRVNYNEQFF; CDR3 DNA: TGTGCCAGCAGCTACGACAGGGTAAACTACAATGAGCAGTTCTTC
J gene: TRBJ2-3; CDR3 length: 14; V gene: TRBV6-6; D gene: NA; clone size: NA; CDR3 protein: CASSYQTGTDTQYF; CDR3 DNA: TGTGCCAGCAGTTACCAAACCGGCACAGATACGCAGTATTTT
J gene: TRBJ2-2; CDR3 length: 14; V gene: TRBV10-3; D gene: NA; clone size: NA; CDR3 protein: CAISESGMSGELFF; CDR3 DNA: TGTGCCATCAGTGAGTCGGGGATGTCCGGGGAGCTGTTTTTT
J gene: TRBJ1-1; CDR3 length: 17; V gene: TRBV2; D gene: TRBD1; clone size: NA; CDR3 protein: CASSMRVQGAGNTEAFF; CDR3 DNA: TGTGCCAGCAGTATGAGGGTACAGGGGGCGGGGAACACTGAAGCTTTCTTT
J gene: TRBJ2-4; CDR3 length: 16; V gene: TRBV19; D gene: TRBD1; clone size: NA; CDR3 protein: CASSIPTGGVKNIQYF; CDR3 DNA: TGTGCCAGTAGTATACCCACAGGGGGCGTCAAAAACATTCAGTACTTC
J gene: TRBJ2-7; CDR3 length: 16; V gene: TRBV7-9; D gene: TRBD2; clone size: once; CDR3 protein: CASSSGTSGRLDEQYF; CDR3 DNA: TGTGCCAGCAGCTCGGGGACTAGCGGGAGGTTGGACGAGCAGTACTTC
J gene: TRBJ2-1; CDR3 length: 13; V gene: TRBV2; D gene: NA; clone size: NA; CDR3 protein: CASSEYGPSAQFF; CDR3 DNA: TGTGCCAGCAGTGAATATGGACCATCGGCGCAGTTCTTC
J gene: TRBJ2-1; CDR3 length: 15; V gene: TRBV5-6; D gene: TRBD2; clone size: NA; CDR3 protein: CASSLGGLAYNEQFF; CDR3 DNA: TGTGCCAGCAGCTTGGGTGGACTAGCCTACAATGAGCAGTTCTTC
J gene: TRBJ1-2; CDR3 length: 14; V gene: TRBV10-1; D gene: NA; clone size: NA; CDR3 protein: CASSEDSPQRGYTF; CDR3 DNA: TGCGCCAGCAGTGAGGACTCTCCCCAGCGGGGCTACACCTTC
J gene: TRBJ2-7; CDR3 length: 12; V gene: TRBV6-5; D gene: NA; clone size: NA; CDR3 protein: CASSPTGYEQYF; CDR3 DNA: TGTGCCAGCAGCCCGACCGGCTACGAGCAGTACTTC
J gene: TRBJ2-2; CDR3 length: 16; V gene: TRBV10-1; D gene: TRBD2; clone size: NA; CDR3 protein: CASSSSGLAGTGELFF; CDR3 DNA: TGCGCCAGCAGTTCCAGTGGCCTAGCGGGCACCGGGGAGCTGTTTTTT
J gene: TRBJ1-5; CDR3 length: 13; V gene: TRBV7-9; D gene: NA; clone size: NA; CDR3 protein: CASSLSSNQPQHF; CDR3 DNA: TGTGCCAGCAGCTTATCTAGCAATCAGCCCCAGCATTTT
J gene: TRBJ1-2; CDR3 length: 12; V gene: TRBV28; D gene: TRBD1; clone size: NA; CDR3 protein: CASSTGDYGYTF; CDR3 DNA: TGTGCCAGCTCGACAGGGGACTATGGCTACACCTTC
J gene: TRBJ2-7; CDR3 length: 15; V gene: TRBV4-1; D gene: TRBD1; clone size: few; CDR3 protein: CASSHPGQGPYEQYF; CDR3 DNA: TGCGCCAGCAGCCACCCGGGACAGGGGCCCTACGAGCAGTACTTC
J gene: TRBJ2-3; CDR3 length: 16; V gene: TRBV10-3; D gene: TRBD1; clone size: NA; CDR3 protein: CAISDGTGVGTDTQYF; CDR3 DNA: TGTGCCATCAGTGACGGGACAGGGGTCGGCACAGATACGCAGTATTTT
J gene: TRBJ2-5; CDR3 length: 14; V gene: TRBV4-1; D gene: NA; clone size: once; CDR3 protein: CASSPPDGVETQYF; CDR3 DNA: TGCGCCAGCAGCCCCCCTGACGGAGTGGAGACCCAGTACTTC
J gene: TRBJ1-1; CDR3 length: 14; V gene: TRBV7-8; D gene: NA; clone size: once; CDR3 protein: CASSLRGNPMGAFF; CDR3 DNA: TGTGCCAGCAGCTTAAGAGGAAACCCAATGGGAGCTTTCTTT
J gene: TRBJ2-7; CDR3 length: 13; V gene: TRBV5-4; D gene: TRBD1; clone size: NA; CDR3 protein: CASSIDRGREQYF; CDR3 DNA: TGTGCCAGCAGCATAGACAGGGGAAGGGAGCAGTACTTC
J gene: TRBJ2-7; CDR3 length: 12; V gene: TRBV11-3; D gene: NA; clone size: NA; CDR3 protein: CASSPFYYEQYF; CDR3 DNA: TGTGCCAGCAGCCCTTTTTACTACGAGCAGTACTTC
J gene: TRBJ1-2; CDR3 length: 11; V gene: TRBV9; D gene: NA; clone size: NA; CDR3 protein: CASSHNYDYTF; CDR3 DNA: TGTGCCAGCAGCCATAACTATGACTACACCTTC
J gene: TRBJ2-3; CDR3 length: 16; V gene: TRBV19; D gene: TRBD2; clone size: NA; CDR3 protein: CASSTTWGGSTDTQYF; CDR3 DNA: TGTGCCAGTAGTACAACCTGGGGGGGGAGCACAGATACGCAGTATTTT
J gene: TRBJ2-2; CDR3 length: 17; V gene: TRBV6-1; D gene: NA; clone size: NA; CDR3 protein: CASSADRTVANTGELFF; CDR3 DNA: TGTGCCAGCAGTGCAGACAGGACGGTCGCGAACACCGGGGAGCTGTTTTTT